The 9 T cell receptor beta chains below come from one sample, sequenced in a study of blood T cell repertoires in COVID-19. Clones were read by immunoSEQ multiplex PCR, and TCRdb kept only the in-frame ones, dropping some. The sample lists a few hundred thousand clones, about four fifths seen once, with more than 7% in the top ten. Sequenced: peripheral blood. The receptors originated from a man older than 75 with acute or convalescent COVID-19.

The CDR3, as DNA: TGTGCCAGCAGCTTGAAGCGGGTCCTCAGCACCGGGGAGCTGTTTTTT. Its translation: CASSLKRVLSTGELFF. The rearrangement uses TRBV7-8 and TRBJ2-2; D is possibly TRBD2 (6 bases). The V gene's germline CDR1 is SGHVS and CDR2 FQNEAQ. V lost 3 bases, J lost 4 bases, and 15 bases lay in between. The CDR3 length is 16 residues.

The rearrangement joins TRBV2 to TRBJ1-1; TRBD1 might be the D (5 bases). The V end was cut by 2 bases, the J end by 5 bases, with 15 bases between. The CDR3 has 15 amino acids. Germline loops: CDR1 SNHLY, CDR2 FYNNEI. In DNA, the CDR3 is TGTGCCAGCAGTGAAAGTGGCAGGGTTCGAACTGAAGCTTTCTTT. Translation gives CASSESGRVRTEAFF.

The gene calls are TRBV20-1 and TRBJ2-1; TRBD2 agrees at 14 bases. V dropped 3 bases and J dropped 1; count of bases not matched to a gene: 5. The CDR3 has 17 residues. Germline loops: CDR1 DFQATT, CDR2 SNEGSKA (reference sequence). The CDR3 sequence: CSASGLAGGRSYNEQFF. The DNA for the CDR3 is TGCAGTGCTAGTGGACTAGCGGGGGGCCGGTCCTACAATGAGCAGTTCTTC.

V gene TRBV30 combines with J gene TRBJ2-2, with 8 bases that match TRBD2. Germline V lookup: CDR1 GTSNPN, CDR2 SVGIG (reference sequence). This CDR3 is 19 amino acids long. J lost 2 bases, V lost 4 bases, and 18 bases had no gene match. The CDR3 region has the DNA TGTGCCTGGAACCACCTACATACACCACTAGCGGCAAACACCGGGGAGCTGTTTTTT. Its translation: CAWNHLHTPLAANTGELFF.

The genes are TRBV2 and TRBJ2-7; a possible D gene is TRBD2 (7 bases). This CDR3 comprises 16 residues. Deletions cut 2 bases from V and 1 base from J, with 15 bases between. Germline lookup yields CDR1 SNHLY and CDR2 FYNNEI. The CDR3 protein is CASSERGGLLSYEQYF. CDR3 DNA: TGTGCCAGCAGTGAAAGGGGGGGACTTCTATCCTACGAGCAGTACTTC.

The V call is TRBV5-1, the J call TRBJ2-1; 14 bases agree with TRBD2. The V and J ends lost 4 bases and 2 bases, in that order; junction bases with no gene match: 5. Looked up from germline, CDR1 is SGHRS and CDR2 is YFSETQ. The CDR3 has 17 amino acids. The CDR3 DNA follows: TGCGCCAGCAGCCAACCGGGACTAGCGGGGGCCTACAATGAGCAGTTCTTC. Encoded protein: CASSQPGLAGAYNEQFF. Variable domain in full (rest from reference TRBV5-1 and TRBJ2-1): KAGVTQTPRYLIKTRGQQVTLSCSPISGHRSVSWYQQTPGQGLQFLFEYFSETQRNKGNFPGRFSGRQFSNSRSEMNVSTLELGDSALYLCASSQPGLAGAYNEQFFGPGTRLTVL.

The count of this clone is one. V gene TRBV2 combines with J gene TRBJ2-7; TRBD2 matches 12 bases. Germline-derived CDR1 and CDR2 are SNHLY and FYNNEI. After removal of 7 bases from V and 4 bases from J, the junction contained 2 bases not matched to a gene. This CDR3 is built from 13 residues. The CDR3 sequence: CASKGLAGYEQYF. DNA for the CDR3: TGTGCCAGCAAAGGACTAGCGGGATACGAGCAGTACTTC.

The V gene is TRBV3-1 (or the pseudogene TRBV3-2), the J gene TRBJ1-6; TRBD1 aligns across 7 bases. This CDR3 comprises 20 residues. CDR1 and CDR2 (germline): LGHDT, YNNKEL (reference sequence). The trim removed 7 bases at V and 4 bases at J, leaving 22 bases unmatched. Written as DNA, the CDR3 is TGTGCCAGCACCCCCAAGAGGCCAAGGACAGGCTACCCTTATAATTCACCCCTCCACTTT. It specifies CASTPKRPRTGYPYNSPLHF.

This chain links TRBV20-1 with TRBJ2-7; D is possibly TRBD2 (5 bases). Trimming took 5 bases from V and 3 from J, leaving 8 bases between them. CDR1 is DFQATT and CDR2 is SNEGSKA in the germline V gene (reference sequence). The CDR3 length is 11 residues. The CDR3 DNA is TGCAGTGCTTACCGGGGCTACGAGCAGTACTTC. It translates to CSAYRGYEQYF.